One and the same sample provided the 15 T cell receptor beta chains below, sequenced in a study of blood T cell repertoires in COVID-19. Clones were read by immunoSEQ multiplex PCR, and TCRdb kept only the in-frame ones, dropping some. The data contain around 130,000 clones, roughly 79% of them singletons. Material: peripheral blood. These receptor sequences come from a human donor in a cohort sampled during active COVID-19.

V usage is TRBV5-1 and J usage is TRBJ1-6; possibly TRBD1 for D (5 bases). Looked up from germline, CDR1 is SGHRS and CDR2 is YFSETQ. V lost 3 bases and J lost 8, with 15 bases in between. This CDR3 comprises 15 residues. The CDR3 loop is CASSWAGGFYSPLHF. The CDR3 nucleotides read TGCGCCAGCAGCTGGGCGGGGGGTTTCTATTCACCCCTCCACTTT.

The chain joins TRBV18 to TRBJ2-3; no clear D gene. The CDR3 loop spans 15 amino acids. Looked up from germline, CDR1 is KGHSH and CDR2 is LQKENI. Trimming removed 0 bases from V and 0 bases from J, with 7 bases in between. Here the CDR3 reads CASSPPFVSTDTQYF. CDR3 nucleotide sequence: TGTGCCAGCTCACCACCGTTCGTTAGCACAGATACGCAGTATTTT.

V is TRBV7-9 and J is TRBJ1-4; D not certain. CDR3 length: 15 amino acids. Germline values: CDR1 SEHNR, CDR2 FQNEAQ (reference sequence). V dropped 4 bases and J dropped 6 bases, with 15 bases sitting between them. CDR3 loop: CASSSVGGGDEKLFF. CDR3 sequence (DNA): TGTGCCAGCAGCTCCGTCGGTGGTGGAGATGAAAAACTGTTTTTT.

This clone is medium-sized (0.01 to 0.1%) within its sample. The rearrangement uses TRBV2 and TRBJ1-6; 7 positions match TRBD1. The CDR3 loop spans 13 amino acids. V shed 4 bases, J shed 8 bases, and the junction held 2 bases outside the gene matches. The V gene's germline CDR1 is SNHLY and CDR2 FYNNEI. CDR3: CASSGQGDSPLHF. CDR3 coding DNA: TGTGCCAGCAGTGGACAGGGTGATTCACCCCTCCACTTT. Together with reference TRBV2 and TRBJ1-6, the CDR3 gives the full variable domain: EPEVTQTPSHQVTQMGQEVILRCVPISNHLYFYWYRQILGQKVEFLVSFYNNEISEKSEIFDDQFSVERPDGSNFTLKIRSTKLEDSAMYFCASSGQGDSPLHFGNGTRLTVT.

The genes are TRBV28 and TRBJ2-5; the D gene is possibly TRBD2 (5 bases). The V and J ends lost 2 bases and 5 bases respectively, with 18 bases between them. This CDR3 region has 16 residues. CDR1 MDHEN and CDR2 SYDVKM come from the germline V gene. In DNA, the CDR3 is TGTGCCAGCAGTTTAGGTCGGCTATCCGGCGGGGAGACCCAGTACTTC. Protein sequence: CASSLGRLSGGETQYF.

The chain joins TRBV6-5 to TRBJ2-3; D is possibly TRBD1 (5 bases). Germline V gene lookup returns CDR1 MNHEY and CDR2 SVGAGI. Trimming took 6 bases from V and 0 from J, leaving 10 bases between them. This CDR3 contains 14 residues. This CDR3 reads CASSRTSSTDTQYF. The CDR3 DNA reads TGTGCCAGCAGCAGGACATCTAGCACAGATACGCAGTATTTT.

The CDR3 reads CASEGGNTIYF. CDR3 bases: TGTGCCAGCGAGGGTGGAAACACCATATATTTT. The chain uses TRBV12-3 or TRBV12-4 and TRBJ1-3; the D is unclear. The CDR3 loop spans 11 amino acids. Trimming removed 8 bases from V and 3 bases from J, with 5 bases in between.

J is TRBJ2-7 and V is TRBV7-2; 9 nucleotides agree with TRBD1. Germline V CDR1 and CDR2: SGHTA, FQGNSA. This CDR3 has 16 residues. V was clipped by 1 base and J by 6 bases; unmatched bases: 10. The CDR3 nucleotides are TGTGCCAGCAGCTTAGGTAGAAGGACAGGGGCTCGCGAGCAGTACTTC. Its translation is CASSLGRRTGAREQYF.

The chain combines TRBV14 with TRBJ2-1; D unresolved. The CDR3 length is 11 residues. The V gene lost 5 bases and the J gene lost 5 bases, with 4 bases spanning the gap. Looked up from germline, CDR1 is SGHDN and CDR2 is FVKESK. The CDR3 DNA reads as TGTGCCAGCAGCACTCACAATGAGCAGTTCTTC. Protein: CASSTHNEQFF.

The CDR3 reads CASSYTGGSDTQYF. CDR3 DNA: TGTGCCAGCAGTTACACAGGGGGATCAGATACGCAGTATTTT. The chain combines TRBV6-2 or TRBV6-3 with TRBJ2-3, with 8 bases that match TRBD1. This CDR3 spans 14 amino acids. CDR1 is MNHEY, CDR2 SVGEGT, per germline. V lost 2 bases, J lost 4 bases, and 2 bases stayed unmatched.

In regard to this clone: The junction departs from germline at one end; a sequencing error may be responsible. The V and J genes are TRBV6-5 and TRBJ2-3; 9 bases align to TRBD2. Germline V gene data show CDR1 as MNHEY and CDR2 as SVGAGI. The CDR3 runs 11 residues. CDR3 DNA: TGTGCCAGCAGGCGAGGACTAGCGACAGCTTTT. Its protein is CASRRGLATAF.

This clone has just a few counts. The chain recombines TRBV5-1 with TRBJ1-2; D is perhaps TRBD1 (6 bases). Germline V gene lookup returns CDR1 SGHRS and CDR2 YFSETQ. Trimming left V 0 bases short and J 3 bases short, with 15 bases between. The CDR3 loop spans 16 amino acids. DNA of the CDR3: TGCGCCAGCAGCTTGGCCTTGGGGGCCGAACACTATGGCTACACCTTC. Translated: CASSLALGAEHYGYTF.

CDR3 in DNA: TGTGCCATCAGCGGGGACATGAATTCACCCCTCCACTTT. Its translation: CAISGDMNSPLHF. The genes are TRBV10-3 and TRBJ1-6; weak D call: TRBD1 (6 bases). The V end was cut by 6 bases, the J end by 7 bases, with 10 bases between. Germline V gene data show CDR1 as ENHRY and CDR2 as SYGVKD. This CDR3 is 13 amino acids long.

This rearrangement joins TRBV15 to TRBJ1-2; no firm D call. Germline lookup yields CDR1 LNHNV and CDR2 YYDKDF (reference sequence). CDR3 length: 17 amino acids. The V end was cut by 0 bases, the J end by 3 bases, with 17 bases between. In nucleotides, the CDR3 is TGTGCCACCAGCAGAGATTTTACTTCATACCGGGACTATGGCTACACCTTC. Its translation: CATSRDFTSYRDYGYTF.

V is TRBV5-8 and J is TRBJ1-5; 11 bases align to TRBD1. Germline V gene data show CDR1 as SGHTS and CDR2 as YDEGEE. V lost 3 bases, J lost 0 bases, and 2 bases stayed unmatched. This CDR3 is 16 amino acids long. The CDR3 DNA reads TGTGCCAGCAGCTCGGGACAGGGGGTTAGCAATCAGCCCCAGCATTTT. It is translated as CASSSGQGVSNQPQHF. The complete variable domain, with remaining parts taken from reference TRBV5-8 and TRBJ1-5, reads EAGVTQSPTHLIKTRGQQATLRCSPISGHTSVYWYQQALGLGLQFLLWYDEGEERNRGNFPPRFSGRQFPNYSSELNVNALELEDSALYLCASSSGQGVSNQPQHFGDGTRLSIL.